This is a list of T cell receptor beta chains from one sample in a study of blood T cell repertoires in COVID-19. Method: immunoSEQ multiplex PCR; TCRdb's copy keeps in-frame clones and lacks some. This sample has some 97,000 clones, with around 90% found just once. Sequences were obtained from peripheral blood. All receptors derive from a woman aged 60-75 years with acute or convalescent COVID-19. Both conserved end residues are part of each CDR3. The order of the fields is D gene, V gene, J gene, clone size, CDR3 protein, CDR3 DNA. The D gene is left open where the match is weak. Where a row states a size, it is once, few, many or the class of an expanded clone; other rows omit it.

-	TRBV19	TRBJ1-1	-	CASSGARWSPNTEAFF	TGTGCCAGTAGTGGGGCCCGGTGGTCCCCGAACACTGAAGCTTTCTTT
-	TRBV7-2	TRBJ2-3	-	CASSLRDWPADTQYF	TGTGCCAGCAGCTTAAGGGACTGGCCCGCAGATACGCAGTATTTT
-	TRBV7-9	TRBJ2-3	-	CASSRGDSLTDTQYF	TGTGCCAGCAGCCGCGGGGACAGTCTCACAGATACGCAGTATTTT
-	TRBV3-1/TRBV3-2	TRBJ1-5	once	CASSLRQTNQPQHF	TGTGCCAGCAGCCTTAGACAGACCAATCAGCCCCAGCATTTT
TRBD2	TRBV7-8	TRBJ2-1	-	CASSNLAGGRVGRDEQFF	TGTGCCAGCAGCAATCTAGCGGGAGGGCGCGTAGGTCGGGATGAGCAGTTCTTC
TRBD1	TRBV28	TRBJ2-3	-	CASSLDGTGYTQYF	TGTGCCAGCAGTTTAGACGGGACAGGGTATACGCAGTATTTT
-	TRBV10-1	TRBJ2-3	-	CASSDNLDTQYF	TGCGCCAGCAGTGATAACTTGGATACGCAGTATTTT
TRBD2	TRBV29-1	TRBJ2-1	once	CSVGRTSGLAGVPNEQFF	TGCAGCGTTGGCCGTACCTCGGGACTAGCGGGAGTTCCCAATGAGCAGTTCTTC
-	TRBV29-1	TRBJ1-1	-	CSVEDPLEAFF	TGCAGCGTTGAAGATCCCCTTGAAGCTTTCTTT
-	TRBV7-6	TRBJ1-5	-	CASSLEQAYSNQPQHF	TGTGCCAGCAGCCTAGAGCAGGCCTATAGCAATCAGCCCCAGCATTTT
TRBD2	TRBV4-2	TRBJ2-2	-	CASSPSTSGSTGELFF	TGTGCCAGCAGCCCCAGCACTAGCGGGAGTACAGGGGAGCTGTTTTTT
-	TRBV19	TRBJ1-5	few	CASSTTGRIMAQHF	TGTGCCAGTAGTACTACAGGGCGAATAATGGCCCAGCATTTT
-	TRBV3-1/TRBV3-2	TRBJ2-7	once	CASSLIRLGFTYEQYF	TGTGCCAGCAGCCTCATCCGACTAGGATTCACCTACGAGCAGTACTTC
-	TRBV10-3	TRBJ1-1	-	CAISESRQTEAFF	TGTGCCATCAGTGAGTCGAGGCAGACTGAAGCTTTCTTT
TRBD2	TRBV3-1/TRBV3-2	TRBJ2-3	-	CASSTGTTRADTQYF	TGTGCCAGCAGTACCGGGACTACGAGGGCAGATACGCAGTATTTT
TRBD2	TRBV29-1	TRBJ2-2	-	CSVRREGGTGELFF	TGCAGCGTTCGGCGGGAGGGTGGGACCGGGGAGCTGTTTTTT
TRBD1	TRBV19	TRBJ1-5	-	CASSTVAGGNQPQHF	TGTGCCAGTAGTACCGTTGCAGGGGGAAATCAGCCCCAGCATTTT
-	TRBV28	TRBJ2-2	once	CASSFAGLDTGELFF	TGTGCCAGCAGTTTCGCAGGGCTGGACACCGGGGAGCTGTTTTTT
-	TRBV27	TRBJ1-2	few	CASRETLEYGYTF	TGTGCCAGCAGGGAGACCTTAGAGTATGGCTACACCTTC
TRBD1	TRBV5-6	TRBJ1-5	-	CASSYKTGIDQPQHF	TGTGCCAGCAGCTATAAGACAGGGATCGATCAGCCCCAGCATTTT
-	TRBV3-1/TRBV3-2	TRBJ1-3	-	CASSQDSPILYSGNTIYF	TGTGCCAGCAGCCAAGATAGCCCGATTCTCTACTCTGGAAACACCATATATTTT
-	TRBV2	TRBJ1-4	-	CASSRQDLSEKLFF	TGTGCCAGCAGCAGACAGGATCTGAGCGAAAAACTGTTTTTT
TRBD1	TRBV28	TRBJ2-1	-	CASIHLDRGTNEQFF	TGTGCCAGCATCCATCTGGACAGGGGTACCAATGAGCAGTTCTTC
-	TRBV7-3	TRBJ1-1	-	CASSKQDNTEAFF	TGTGCCAGCAGTAAACAGGATAACACTGAAGCTTTCTTT
TRBD1	TRBV7-9	TRBJ2-7	-	CASSPRDRGVYF	TGTGCCAGCAGCCCCCGGGACAGGGGAGTCTACTTC
TRBD1	TRBV5-4	TRBJ1-2	-	CASSLVGRGAYGYTF	TGTGCCAGCAGCTTGGTTGGCAGGGGGGCCTATGGCTACACCTTC
TRBD1	TRBV9	TRBJ2-5	-	CASSVVQGETQYF	TGTGCCAGCAGCGTAGTACAGGGGGAGACCCAGTACTTC
-	TRBV5-6	TRBJ2-7	-	CASSQRDRSHEQYF	TGTGCCAGCAGCCAGCGGGACAGGAGCCACGAGCAGTACTTC
-	TRBV18	TRBJ1-5	-	CASSPPEGRGQPQHF	TGTGCCAGCTCACCACCCGAAGGCAGGGGTCAGCCCCAGCATTTT
-	TRBV5-1	TRBJ2-1	once	CASSIGSGALIDEQFF	TGCGCCAGCAGTATTGGGTCAGGGGCTTTGATTGATGAGCAGTTCTTC
-	TRBV11-3	TRBJ1-1	-	CASSALGGEAFF	TGTGCCAGCAGCGCCCTCGGGGGTGAAGCTTTCTTT
TRBD1	TRBV28	TRBJ2-7	-	CASSPHSPTGDTYEQYF	TGTGCCAGCAGTCCCCACTCGCCGACAGGGGATACCTACGAGCAGTACTTC
TRBD2	TRBV6-5	TRBJ2-1	-	CASSRTSGTYNEQFF	TGTGCCAGCAGTAGGACTAGCGGCACCTACAATGAGCAGTTCTTC
-	TRBV30	TRBJ1-5	few	CAWSLTGVGPQHF	TGTGCCTGGAGTCTGACAGGCGTAGGGCCCCAGCATTTT